This T cell receptor (beta chain) comes out of a study of blood T cell repertoires in COVID-19 (dated by TCRdb to the early 2020s). About the full investigation: Samples covering the acute and convalescent phases of COVID-19 were provided by collaborators in the United States, Italy and Spain. The dataset comprised deeply sampled blood TCRbeta repertoires from subjects exposed to, actively infected with, or recovered from COVID-19. Where available, HLA class I and class II types were obtained from metadata supplied by the sample provider rather than from assay-based typing. The sample metadata nearly always contained a de-identified subject ID, COVID-19 status, age in years and sex. The material from the prospective study consisted of cDNA or gDNA derived from T cells, B-cell-depleted T cells, or PBMCs. Samples came from the ongoing ImmuneRACE study (first 160 participants) plus 1,254 subjects from 6 global collaborators. The repertoires were made available in a free public database intended to serve as a resource for research on the immune response to SARS-CoV-2.

Each collaborating institution followed its own protocols to collect whole blood in K2EDTA tubes. For TCRbeta analysis, collaborators shipped samples in one of three forms: frozen whole blood, isolated PBMCs, or DNA extracted from either of those sample types. The V end gives up 3 bases and the J end 8 bases, leaving 8 bases in the junction not matched to a gene. CDR1 and CDR2, per the germline V gene (reference sequence), are DFQATT and SNEGSKA. The CDR3 measures 14 amino acids from cysteine to phenylalanine. This entry keeps only the CDR3 DNA: 42 bases, framed from base 1. On this clone itself: The specificity of this receptor is unknown. No much larger clone is present one base from it, and per-base qualities are unavailable.

The paper's findings and limits, for the study overall: How much clinical and demographic metadata was included differed by source and by participant, and the metadata was provided uncurated.

TCRbeta CDR3 regions were amplified from genomic DNA using the immunoSEQ Assay, a bias-controlled multiplex PCR. As for how the authors treated the data: Nucleated cell counts per sample were estimated from amplification of reference gene primers within the assay. To quantify the absolute abundance of each unique TCRbeta CDR3 rearrangement, sequence reads were collapsed and filtered. For each sample, productive Simpson clonality was calculated by taking the square root of Simpson's diversity index across productive rearrangements. The source is immuneACCESS, and TCRdb retained only in-frame sequences with V and J called. Part of the clones is not carried over; for the studies checked, unresolved V genes explain less than half of this, and the remainder is unexplained. V and J calls and clone size are given by that table; D and trimming were obtained from the DNA. For this sample there are some 100,000 clones; roughly 80% appear just once. The ten largest clones add up to around 2.5% of the sample.

The rearrangement joined TRBV20-1 to TRBJ1-4; 8 middle bases align to TRBD1. The sequence derives from a man aged 45-60 years with acute or convalescent COVID-19. The sample was peripheral blood. DNA sequence: TGCAGTGCTAGTGCTGAGACAGGGGTCGAAAAACTGTTTTTT. Its protein product is CSASAETGVEKLFF.